A single sample gave rise to the 11 T cell receptor beta chains below, sequenced in a study of CD8 T cells in Susac syndrome (dated 2019 in TCRdb). Receptor amplification or capture employed the immunoSEQ multiplex PCR assay. RNA was extracted using the RNeasy kit, and roughly 0.5 to 1 ug of the RNA was reverse transcribed with random hexamers. TCRdb handled the public reads itself, with Q25 trimming in fastp and clone calling in MiXCR, and kept productive beta chains. All rows with the same CDR3 protein become a single entry with the most common DNA and genes. The sample yields 100,000 to 150,000 distinct CDR3 sequences; 80% were counted once. In total, the top ten clones hold around 0.5% of the sample. Sequenced: CD8+ T cells from PBMCs. These receptors were obtained from a human donor with multiple sclerosis.

This chain connects TRBV6-5 to TRBJ2-1, with D unresolved. Trimming took 4 bases from V and 0 from J, leaving 7 bases between them. The length of the CDR3 is 14 residues. Germline assignment: CDR1 MNHEY and CDR2 SVGAGI. CDR3 sequence reads: CASSSGDSYNEQFF. The CDR3 coding sequence is TGTGCCAGCAGTTCCGGAGACTCCTACAATGAGCAGTTCTTC.

V gene TRBV6-5 combines with J gene TRBJ2-2; D is ambiguous. There are 15 residues in the CDR3. Germline lookup yields CDR1 MNHEY and CDR2 SVGAGI. Trimming took off 2 bases at V and 2 bases at J, with 9 bases between the two ends. CDR3 sequence: CASSYGEFNTGELFF. CDR3 bases: TGTGCCAGCAGTTACGGGGAATTTAACACCGGGGAGCTGTTTTTT.

The chain has TRBV27 and TRBJ2-1; TRBD2 aligns across 7 bases. This CDR3 contains 16 residues. CDR1 MNHEY and CDR2 SMNVEV come from the germline V gene (reference sequence). V shed 4 bases, J shed 8 bases, and the junction held 14 bases outside the gene matches. The CDR3: CASSYRLALNPHEQFF. For the CDR3, the DNA is TGTGCCAGCAGTTACCGACTAGCCCTTAACCCCCATGAGCAGTTCTTC.

This chain joins TRBV29-1 and TRBJ1-3; D gene uncertain. Germline CDR1 is SQVTM and CDR2 is ANQGSEA. CDR3 size: 12 residues. The CDR3, as DNA: TGCGCCACCCGGGGAGCCGGAAACACCATATATTTT. Translated, it gives CATRGAGNTIYF.

The chain uses TRBV28 and TRBJ1-1; TRBD1 matches 12 bases. The CDR3 extends over 20 amino acids. V was pared by 5 bases and J by 3 bases, with 19 bases of the junction left unmatched. Germline-derived CDR1 and CDR2 are MDHEN and SYDVKM. The CDR3 DNA reads TGTGCCAGCAGTCCCTTTCTAATCCGGGACAGGGGGCTGGTAGACACTGAAGCTTTCTTT. Protein sequence: CASSPFLIRDRGLVDTEAFF.

This clonotype was seen a handful of times. The gene calls are TRBV5-1 and TRBJ2-1; D gene uncertain. Trimming cost V 0 bases and J 4 bases, with 5 bases left between them. This CDR3 has 13 amino acids. CDR1 is SGHRS, CDR2 YFSETQ, per germline. CDR3 amino acids: CASSLGVYNEQFF. In DNA, the CDR3 is TGCGCCAGCAGCTTGGGGGTTTACAATGAGCAGTTCTTC.

This chain links TRBV5-6 with TRBJ2-7, with D perhaps matching TRBD2 (6 bases). V lost 4 bases and J lost 3, with 14 bases in between. This CDR3 has 14 amino acids. Germline assignment: CDR1 SGHDT and CDR2 YYEEEE. The CDR3 DNA follows: TGTGCCAGCAGCCTACGGACGGGACTCTACGAGCAGTACTTC. Protein product: CASSLRTGLYEQYF.

The J gene is TRBJ2-3, the V gene TRBV5-1, with D hard to call. The CDR3 sequence is 15 residues long. CDR1 and CDR2 (germline): SGHRS, YFSETQ. The germline V and J ends were trimmed by 2 bases and 6 bases, with 16 bases remaining between them. The CDR3 DNA is TGCGCCAGCAGCTTTTCGCCAGTCGAAACCGATACGCAGTATTTT. Translation gives CASSFSPVETDTQYF.

V usage is TRBV12-3 or TRBV12-4 and J usage is TRBJ1-2, with 9 bases identical to TRBD1. Losses at the gene ends were 6 bases for V and 6 bases for J; bases not matched to a gene: 5. The CDR3 runs to 13 residues. This chain's CDR3 is CASSPGTGNGYTF. CDR3 DNA: TGTGCCAGCAGCCCCGGGACAGGGAATGGCTACACCTTC.

Regarding this clonotype: Compared with germline, one end of the junction differs, possibly owing to a read error. The V and J genes are TRBV12-3 or TRBV12-4 and TRBJ2-1, with D unclear. The CDR3 contains 14 residues. The CDR3 sequence is CASSLDFVGNEQFF. CDR3 nucleotide sequence: TGTGCCAGCAGTTTAGATTTCGTGGGCAATGAGCAGTTTTTC.

The chain combines TRBV29-1 with TRBJ2-5; D gene unclear. Looked up from germline, CDR1 is SQVTM and CDR2 is ANQGSEA. This CDR3 is 12 amino acids long. The ends were cut back, 6 bases at V and 7 bases at J, with 15 bases in the middle. CDR3 nucleotide sequence: TGCAGCGTCCTAACAGAAATCGGGACCCAGTACTTC. It codes for CSVLTEIGTQYF.